This T cell receptor beta chain was obtained from a study of blood T cell repertoires in COVID-19. Study-wide background: Samples of COVID-19 (acute and convalescent) were obtained from the United States, Italy and Spain. From T cells, B-cell-depleted T cells, or PBMCs came the material, which was cDNA or gDNA.

After removal of 10 bases from V and 10 bases from J, the junction contained 16 bases not matched to a gene. This CDR3 has 14 residues. CDR1 and CDR2 from the germline V gene are LNHDA and SQIVND (reference sequence). In the original workflow: Nucleated cell number was recorded as an estimate derived from reference gene primer amplification. TCRdb keeps only in-frame clones here, not all; method: immunoSEQ multiplex PCR. The V and J calls and clone size were taken over from that table, and D and trimming were inferred from the DNA. Here the sample spans tens of thousands of clones, 81% being singletons.

Sequencing used peripheral blood. The V call is TRBV19, the J call TRBJ2-1; 7 bases agree with TRBD1. The sequence was collected from a man older than 75 with active or convalescent COVID-19. The DNA for the CDR3 is TGTGCCACTCAGACCTCCGGGACAGTACAGGAGCAGTTCTTC. It is translated as CATQTSGTVQEQFF.